One and the same sample provided the 8 T cell receptor beta chains below, sequenced in a study of tumor-infiltrating lymphocytes in primary liver carcinoma. With approximately 500 ng total RNA as template and a constant-region primer, TCR beta cDNA was made. Three-round nested multiplex PCR performed with slightly modified ARM-PCR produced the TCR beta libraries. The first two PCR rounds used TRBV1-TRBV30 primers with a Cbeta primer, about 9 cycles each. TCRdb processed the multiplex PCR reads anew with MiXCR; each CDR3 protein has one entry. Of 330,000 or so distinct CDR3 sequences in the sample, roughly 61% were seen once. Unsorted whole blood yielded blood RNA, and germline DNA was extracted as well. The sequenced sample consisted of peripheral blood. These receptors were taken from a man aged 40-50 years with primary liver carcinoma and hepatitis B virus infection.

Comment on this clonotype: A much larger clone lies a single base off, so this may be a read error. The CDR3 reads CASSMTSTNEKLFF. The CDR3 DNA reads TGTGCCAGCAGTATGACATCAACTAATGAAAAACTGTTTTTT. V usage is TRBV6-1 and J usage is TRBJ1-4; no reliable D call. The CDR3 has 14 amino acids. The V end was cut by 5 bases, the J end by 0 bases, with 7 bases between. Germline values: CDR1 MNHNS, CDR2 SASEGT.

This clonotype has only one observation. Just one base apart from a much larger clone, this may be a read error. The rearrangement links TRBV4-1 to TRBJ2-5; 8 nucleotides align to TRBD2. The germline V gene has CDR1 MGHRA and CDR2 YSYEKL. CDR3 length: 14 amino acids. J lost 9 bases, V lost 6 bases, and 12 bases had no gene match. CDR3 sequence (DNA): TGCGCCAGCAGTCCCCCCGGGAGGGGCGGACCCCAGTACTTC. Translated, it gives CASSPPGRGGPQYF.

A word on this clonotype: This could be a read error, since a much larger clone is one nucleotide away. The chain employs TRBV23-1 and TRBJ2-1, with 8 bases fitting TRBD2. TRBV23-1 qualifies as an ORF whose function is uncertain. The CDR3 loop spans 17 amino acids. After removal of 1 base from V and 7 bases from J, the junction contained 12 bases not matched to a gene. CDR3 region: CASSQYGGRTGRNEQFF. The CDR3 DNA reads TGCGCCAGCAGTCAATACGGCGGGAGGACCGGTCGAAATGAGCAGTTCTTC.

The V and J genes are TRBV11-2 and TRBJ2-3; D gene unclear. Germline V gene sequence: CDR1 SGHAT, CDR2 FQNNGV. CDR3 length: 13 amino acids. V gave up 5 bases and J gave up 2 bases, with 8 bases separating them. CDR3 in amino acids: CASSLHYTDTQYF. CDR3 in DNA: TGTGCCAGCAGCCTCCATTACACAGATACGCAGTATTTT. Supplemented by reference TRBV11-2 and TRBJ2-3, the full variable domain reads EAGVAQSPRYKIIEKRQSVAFWCNPISGHATLYWYQQILGQGPKLLIQFQNNGVVDDSQLPKDRFSAERLKGVDSTLKIQPAKLEDSAVYLCASSLHYTDTQYFGPGTRLTVL.

This clonotype was picked up one time. The chain joins TRBV9 to TRBJ2-7; D gene ambiguous. The CDR3 contains 13 residues. Trimming cost V 4 bases and J 6 bases, with 14 bases left between them. Germline assignment: CDR1 SGDLS and CDR2 YYNGEE. Here the CDR3 reads CASSLNRDGEQYF. Written as DNA, the CDR3 is TGTGCCAGCAGCTTAAACAGAGACGGCGAGCAGTACTTC.

Note on this clonotype: A read error may be the cause here, since a much bigger clone is one base away. The chain has TRBV4-1 and TRBJ2-2; 10 nucleotides align to TRBD1. This CDR3 spans 15 amino acids. Germline lookup yields CDR1 MGHRA and CDR2 YSYEKL. The trim removed 2 bases at V and 10 bases at J, leaving 7 bases unmatched. This chain's CDR3 is CASSQQGTGEEELFF. DNA of the CDR3: TGCGCCAGCAGCCAACAAGGGACAGGGGAAGAGGAGCTGTTTTTT.

The chain is built from TRBV5-4 and TRBJ2-7; D is unclear. Germline V gene sequence: CDR1 SGHNT, CDR2 YYREEE (reference sequence). With 2 bases removed from V and 6 bases from J, the gap between germline ends came to 12 bases. CDR3 length: 13 amino acids. CDR3 residues: CASSLPFEAEQYF. The DNA for the CDR3 is TGTGCCAGCAGCTTACCCTTCGAGGCCGAGCAGTACTTC.

Points on this clonotype: A read error is possible here, since a much larger clone lies one base away. J is TRBJ2-5 and V is TRBV6-1; D is ambiguous. V dropped 7 bases and J dropped 8 bases, with 8 bases sitting between them. The CDR3 contains 10 residues. CDR1 and CDR2 (germline): MNHNS, SASEGT. The CDR3 protein is CASMIDTQYF. CDR3 DNA sequence: TGTGCCAGCATGATCGATACCCAGTACTTC.